This T cell receptor beta chain was profiled in a study of blood T cell repertoires in COVID-19. As for the study in general: The United States, Italy and Spain were the sources of the acute and convalescent COVID-19 samples. PBMCs, B-cell-depleted T cells, or T cells were the source of the cDNA or gDNA that made up the material.

Donors in Cohort 3 who had recovered were those with two negative PCRs, healthcare professional clearance, or resolution of their symptoms. The method was immunoSEQ multiplex PCR; TCRdb's version includes in-frame clones alone and lacks a portion of them. The table includes some 400,000 clones, 75% to 90% detected once. V dropped 5 bases and J dropped 7 bases, with 12 bases sitting between them. There are 13 residues in the CDR3. Germline V gene sequence: CDR1 LNHNV, CDR2 YYDKDF (reference sequence). This chain uses TRBV15 with TRBJ2-1; TRBD2 might be the D (5 bases). The sample was PBMCs or T cells enriched from blood (not recorded which). The TCR was taken from a man aged 25-40 years who had recovered from COVID-19. The CDR3, as DNA: TGTGCCACCAGCTTTCGTGGCGGGAATGAGCAGTTCTTC. Its translation: CATSFRGGNEQFF.